This T cell receptor beta chain comes out of a study of cytomegalovirus exposure and HLA in healthy donors. The PCR contained 60 Vbeta and 13 Jbeta primers. The assay was immunoSEQ multiplex PCR, and TCRdb's table has in-frame clones only and misses some. Here the sample spans tens of thousands of clones, over 75% being singletons. The CDR3 covers 14 residues. The ends lost 3 bases at V and 4 bases at J; junction bases unmatched: 2. The germline CDR1 and CDR2 sequences are MDHEN and SYDVKM. V gene TRBV28 combines with J gene TRBJ1-2, with 10 bases identical to TRBD1. The sequenced sample was PBMCs. The sequence derives from a man aged 35 to 55 in good health and CMV-seronegative. In nucleotides, the CDR3 is TGTGCCAGCAGTTTGGGACAGGGGCTCTATGGCTACACCTTC. Translating gives CASSLGQGLYGYTF.